The entry below describes one T cell receptor (beta chain). The record originates from a study of shared clonotypes between healthy human individuals. Germline V CDR1 and CDR2: SGHTA, FQGNSA. This CDR3 spans 15 amino acids. V was clipped by 5 bases and J by 3 bases; unmatched bases: 6. Measured with immunoSEQ multiplex PCR; TCRdb has only the in-frame clones, and not every one. The table records about 490,000 clones, 70% to 85% of them present only once. The rearrangement uses TRBV7-2 and TRBJ2-5; 10 nucleotides agree with TRBD1. This receptor was taken from a woman aged 40 to 55 in good health. Some clones in this sample may be carry-over from other donors' samples. Specimen: PBMCs. As DNA, the CDR3 is TGTGCCAGCAGCCTTACGGGGACAGGGGAAGAGACCCAGTACTTC. The encoded protein is CASSLTGTGEETQYF.